This T cell receptor beta chain emerged from a study of blood T cell repertoires in COVID-19. Background on the study: Both acute and convalescent COVID-19 samples were obtained from the United States, Italy and Spain.

In the authors' workflow: It was from reference gene primer amplification that nucleated cell counts were estimated. Assay used: immunoSEQ multiplex PCR; TCRdb lists only in-frame clones, some missing. D and trimming come from the DNA, and the V and J calls and clone size come from that table. The sample shows about 190,000 clones, 70% to 85% of them seen only once. CDR1 and CDR2 from the germline V gene are MNHEY and SVGAGI. After removal of 6 bases from V and 9 bases from J, the junction contained 11 bases not matched to a gene. The CDR3 totals 15 residues. The chain links TRBV6-5 to TRBJ2-3; 11 bases line up with TRBD2. The sequence was collected from a woman between 45 and 60 years old with acute or convalescent COVID-19. Material: peripheral blood. In DNA form, the CDR3 reads TGTGCCAGCAGACGACTAGCGGGGACCATGCGGACGCAGTATTTT. Amino acid sequence: CASRRLAGTMRTQYF.